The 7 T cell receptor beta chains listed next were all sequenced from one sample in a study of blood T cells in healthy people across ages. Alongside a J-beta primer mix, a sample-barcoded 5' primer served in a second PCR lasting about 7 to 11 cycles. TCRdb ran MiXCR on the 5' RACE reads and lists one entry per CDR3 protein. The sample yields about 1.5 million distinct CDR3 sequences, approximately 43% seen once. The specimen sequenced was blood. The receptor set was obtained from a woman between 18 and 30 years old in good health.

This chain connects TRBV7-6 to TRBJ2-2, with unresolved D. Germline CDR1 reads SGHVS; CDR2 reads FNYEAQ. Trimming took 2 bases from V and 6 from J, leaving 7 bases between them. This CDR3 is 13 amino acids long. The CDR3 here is CASSLQHAGELFF. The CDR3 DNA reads TGTGCCAGCAGCTTACAGCATGCCGGGGAGCTGTTTTTT.

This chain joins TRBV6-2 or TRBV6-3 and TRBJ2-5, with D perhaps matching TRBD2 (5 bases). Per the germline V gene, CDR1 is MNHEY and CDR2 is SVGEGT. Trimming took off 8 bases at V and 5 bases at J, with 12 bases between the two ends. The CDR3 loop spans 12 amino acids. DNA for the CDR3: TGTGCCAGCGGTACGGGGTTGGAGACCCAGTACTTC. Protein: CASGTGLETQYF.

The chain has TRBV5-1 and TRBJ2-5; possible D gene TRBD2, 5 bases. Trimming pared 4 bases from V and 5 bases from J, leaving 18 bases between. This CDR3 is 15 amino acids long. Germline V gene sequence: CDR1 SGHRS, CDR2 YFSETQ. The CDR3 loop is CASSRSGSAEETQYF. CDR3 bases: TGCGCCAGCAGCCGATCGGGGAGCGCAGAGGAGACCCAGTACTTC.

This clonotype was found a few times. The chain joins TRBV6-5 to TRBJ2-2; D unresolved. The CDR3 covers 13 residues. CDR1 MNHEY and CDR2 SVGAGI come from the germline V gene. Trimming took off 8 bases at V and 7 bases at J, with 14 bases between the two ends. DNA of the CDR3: TGTGCCAGCTCACTTAGCTGGAGCGGGGAGCTGTTTTTT. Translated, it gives CASSLSWSGELFF.

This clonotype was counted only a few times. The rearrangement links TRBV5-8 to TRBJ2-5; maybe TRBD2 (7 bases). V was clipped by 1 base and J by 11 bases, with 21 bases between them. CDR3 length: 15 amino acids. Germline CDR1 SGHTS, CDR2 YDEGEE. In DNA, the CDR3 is TGTGCCAGCAGCTTGTTATCGACCGAAGGGGGGGAGCAGTACTTC. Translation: CASSLLSTEGGEQYF.

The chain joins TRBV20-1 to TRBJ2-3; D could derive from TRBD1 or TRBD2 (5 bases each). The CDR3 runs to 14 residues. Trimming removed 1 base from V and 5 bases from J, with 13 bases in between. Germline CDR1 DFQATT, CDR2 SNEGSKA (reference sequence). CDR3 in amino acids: CSARVAGARDTQYF. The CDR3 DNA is TGCAGTGCTAGAGTGGCCGGGGCCCGAGATACGCAGTATTTT.

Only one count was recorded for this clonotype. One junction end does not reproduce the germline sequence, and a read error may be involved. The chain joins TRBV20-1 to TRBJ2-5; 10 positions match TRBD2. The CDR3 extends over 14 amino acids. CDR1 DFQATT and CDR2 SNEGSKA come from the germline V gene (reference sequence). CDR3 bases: TGCAGTGATAGAATAGCGGGAGGACGAGAGACCCAGTACTTC. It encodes CSDRIAGGRETQYF.